Listed below are T cell receptor beta chains from one sample, sequenced in a study of shared clonotypes between healthy human individuals. The assay was immunoSEQ multiplex PCR, and TCRdb's table has in-frame clones only and misses some. The top ten clones hold 20% to 30% of a sample with about 820,000 clones, roughly 92% of them seen once. Sequencing was carried out using naive CD8+ T cells sorted from blood. Source of these receptors: a man aged 25-45 years in good health. The CDR3 runs from the conserved cysteine through the conserved F or W.

v_call cdr3_aa
TRBV13 CASSARARLAYEQYF
TRBV7-3 CASSLIGAGELFF
TRBV27 CASSLGQTNNEQFF
TRBV15 CATSRDGYNEQFF
TRBV27 CASSLVKAGGQETQYF
TRBV4-1 CASSPNILALFF
TRBV9 CASSVEGTSTDTQYF
TRBV29-1 CSVNSGRDNNEQFF
TRBV7-8 CALRRLAGGVPPSYNEQFF
TRBV10-2 CARLSQGSPNEKLFF
TRBV5-6 CASSWTRQGDWPYEQYF
TRBV6-6 CASSRTSGSNEQFF
TRBV6-5 CASRRQVGDTEAFF
TRBV2 CASKSRPTAKESYEQYF
TRBV13 CASSPTGLAGLYEQYF
TRBV10-3 CAIGASGSYEQYF
TRBV5-1 CASSLMSTGSSYNEQFF
TRBV11-3 CASSLASGLEEQFF
TRBV28 CASSSWESPYEQYF
TRBV7-9 CASSPVVSGFSYNEQFF
TRBV6-5 CASSHNREVNTIYF
TRBV27 CASSRLAGGKYNEQFF
TRBV27 CASSLRQPYEQYF
TRBV6-5 CASSPGLAAYEQFF
TRBV28 CASSLSADEQFF
TRBV27 CASRGRGPGGTEAFF
TRBV30 CAWETGSEGYTF
TRBV11-2 CASSLEIGVNTQYF
TRBV28 CASSSISLAGGPTDTQYF
TRBV5-5 CASSFGTSMRDSNQPQHF
TRBV28 CASSLKGAEAFF
TRBV28 CASRGLLGHSFSNQPQHF